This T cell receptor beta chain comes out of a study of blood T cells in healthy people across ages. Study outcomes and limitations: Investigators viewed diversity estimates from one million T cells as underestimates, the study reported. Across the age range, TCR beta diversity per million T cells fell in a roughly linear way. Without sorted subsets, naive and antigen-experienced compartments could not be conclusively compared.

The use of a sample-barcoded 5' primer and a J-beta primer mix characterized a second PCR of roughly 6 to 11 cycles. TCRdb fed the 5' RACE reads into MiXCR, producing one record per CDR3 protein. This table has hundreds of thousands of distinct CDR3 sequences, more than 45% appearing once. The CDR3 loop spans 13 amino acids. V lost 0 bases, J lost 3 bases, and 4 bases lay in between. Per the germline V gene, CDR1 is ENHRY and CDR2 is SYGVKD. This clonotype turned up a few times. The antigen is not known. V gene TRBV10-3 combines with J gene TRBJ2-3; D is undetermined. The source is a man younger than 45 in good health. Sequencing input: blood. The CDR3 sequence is CAISESTTDTQYF. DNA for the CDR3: TGTGCCATCAGTGAGTCGACTACAGATACGCAGTATTTT.